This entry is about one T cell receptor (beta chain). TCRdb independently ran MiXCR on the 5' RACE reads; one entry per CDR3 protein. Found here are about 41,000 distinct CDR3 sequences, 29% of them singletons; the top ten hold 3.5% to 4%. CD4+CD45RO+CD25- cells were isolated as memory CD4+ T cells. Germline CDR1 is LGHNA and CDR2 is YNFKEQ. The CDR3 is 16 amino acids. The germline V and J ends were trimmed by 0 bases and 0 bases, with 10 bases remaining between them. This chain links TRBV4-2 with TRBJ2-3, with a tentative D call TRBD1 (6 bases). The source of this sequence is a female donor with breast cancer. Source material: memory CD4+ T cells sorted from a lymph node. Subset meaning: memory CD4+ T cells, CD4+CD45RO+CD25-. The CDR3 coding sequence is TGTGCCAGCAGCCAAGATCTGGGGGCTAGCACAGATACGCAGTATTTT. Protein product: CASSQDLGASTDTQYF.